This TCR beta chain was captured in a study of PD-L1 blockade in urothelial cancer. Across the whole study: Patients' atezolizumab regimen, 1,200 mg intravenously every 3 weeks, began around 2014. Blood analyses occurred 3 weeks (second dose) and 6 weeks post treatment start. Study results and limitations: Durable-benefit cases showed more tumor-associated blood clone expansion at 3 weeks.

TCRdb's copy holds only in-frame clones and misses some; the assay was immunoSEQ multiplex PCR. The sample shows tens of thousands of clones, more than 80% of them seen only once. CDR1 and CDR2 from the germline V gene are MNHNY and SVGAGI (reference sequence). The CDR3 is 13 amino acids. Trimming left V 5 bases short and J 7 bases short, with 12 bases between. This clone came up a few times. The antigen is undetermined. Time point of the sample: pretreatment peripheral blood. The receptor's source is a man in his 70s with urothelial cancer. Source: PBMCs, taken around atezolizumab (anti-PD-L1) treatment. This chain links TRBV6-6 with TRBJ1-5; possibly TRBD1 for D (6 bases). The CDR3 DNA follows: TGTGCCAGCAGTCCCAGGGGCAGGCAGCCCCAGCATTTT. Its translation: CASSPRGRQPQHF.